This entry lists 21 T cell receptor beta chains sequenced from one sample in a study of spatial heterogeneity in lung cancer. Time point reported: blood at routine non-recurrence follow-up after resection. Whole RNA was taken from tumor, nontumor lung or frozen PBMC; it was then sequenced unsorted. TCRdb passed the 5' RACE reads through MiXCR, listing each CDR3 protein once. The sample holds about 120,000 distinct CDR3 sequences, 9% to 15% seen once. The source was PBMCs, collected at follow-up. The receptors stem from a male donor with early-stage non-small cell lung cancer.

The V call is TRBV29-1, the J call TRBJ2-1, with TRBD2 as a possible D gene (5 bases). The germline CDR1 and CDR2 sequences are SQVTM and ANQGSEA. Trimming cost V 6 bases and J 5 bases, with 11 bases left between them. This CDR3 region has 12 residues. Here the CDR3 reads CSVTRGHNEQFF. The CDR3 DNA reads as TGCAGCGTCACCCGGGGTCACAATGAGCAGTTCTTC.

This clonotype was observed at least ten times. Germline and junction disagree at one end, which may indicate a read error. V and J are TRBV29-1 and TRBJ1-2, with D unresolved. Germline values: CDR1 SQVTM, CDR2 ANQGSEA. The CDR3 has 10 amino acids. The CDR3, as DNA: TGCAGCGTGGGAGATCCGGTCTTCGACTTC. The encoded protein is CSVGDPVFDF.

The chain has TRBV20-1 and TRBJ2-1; the match to TRBD2 covers 15 bases. Germline assignment: CDR1 DFQATT and CDR2 SNEGSKA (reference sequence). The CDR3 runs 16 residues. V lost 5 bases and J lost 7; bases outside the gene matches: 9. This CDR3 is CSALSPGTSGGNEQFF. For the CDR3, the DNA is TGCAGTGCTCTGAGCCCCGGGACTAGCGGGGGGAATGAGCAGTTCTTC.

This clonotype was seen more than once but under ten times. The rearrangement links TRBV20-1 to TRBJ1-2, with D hard to call. Germline values: CDR1 DFQATT, CDR2 SNEGSKA (reference sequence). The CDR3 sequence is 11 residues long. The V gene lost 3 bases and the J gene lost 4 bases, with 6 bases spanning the gap. The CDR3 reads CSASDAYGYTF. In DNA, the CDR3 is TGCAGTGCTAGTGACGCCTATGGCTACACCTTC.

This clonotype was picked up a small number of times. V gene TRBV20-1 combines with J gene TRBJ1-5, with no clear D. CDR3 length: 13 amino acids. CDR1 and CDR2 (germline): DFQATT, SNEGSKA (reference sequence). V lost 6 bases and J 3 bases, leaving 12 bases between the germline ends. The CDR3 sequence: CSAADGTNQPQHF. The CDR3 coding sequence is TGCAGTGCAGCCGACGGAACCAATCAGCCCCAGCATTTT.

The chain has TRBV2 and TRBJ2-1; 9 bases map to TRBD1. Losses at the gene ends were 6 bases for V and 8 bases for J; bases not matched to a gene: 5. Per the germline V gene, CDR1 is SNHLY and CDR2 is FYNNEI. This CDR3 spans 13 amino acids. CDR3 in amino acids: CASRRTGVDEQFF. CDR3 DNA: TGTGCCAGCAGAAGGACAGGGGTCGATGAGCAGTTCTTC.

The CDR3, as DNA: TGCGCCAGCAGCCAAGATTATCGGGGGGACGAAACGCAGTATTTT. Protein product: CASSQDYRGDETQYF. The V gene is TRBV4-3, the J gene TRBJ2-3, with 7 bases matching TRBD2. This CDR3 comprises 15 residues. V dropped 0 bases and J dropped 9; count of bases not matched to a gene: 9. CDR1 is LGHNA, CDR2 YSLEER, per germline.

At least ten counts were recorded for this clonotype. V usage is TRBV10-2 and J usage is TRBJ2-3, with 13 bases fitting TRBD2. Looked up from germline, CDR1 is WSHSY and CDR2 is SAAADI. V gave up 6 bases and J gave up 7 bases; unmatched junction bases: 7. The CDR3 extends over 15 amino acids. The CDR3 DNA sequence: TGCGCCAGCAGCGCTGGACTAGCGGGGGAAAATACGCAGTATTTT. Translation: CASSAGLAGENTQYF.

This clonotype came up many times. The V gene is TRBV20-1, the J gene TRBJ1-6; 7 bases are shared with TRBD1. Germline V gene lookup returns CDR1 DFQATT and CDR2 SNEGSKA (reference sequence). V gave up 4 bases and J gave up 7 bases; unmatched junction bases: 10. This CDR3 spans 15 amino acids. CDR3 protein: CSATFMGQRNSPLHF. The DNA for the CDR3 is TGCAGTGCTACCTTTATGGGACAGCGCAATTCACCCCTCCACTTT.

This clonotype was detected a few times. V is TRBV10-3 and J is TRBJ2-3; D unresolved. The ends were cut back, 0 bases at V and 2 bases at J, with 9 bases in the middle. Germline V CDR1 and CDR2: ENHRY, SYGVKD. This CDR3 is built from 15 residues. This chain's CDR3 is CAISESLQHTDTQYF. The CDR3 nucleotides read TGTGCCATCAGTGAGTCGTTACAGCACACAGATACGCAGTATTTT.

The table lists this clonotype with a few counts. The chain links TRBV7-9 to TRBJ2-7; D is unresolved. Germline CDR1 reads SEHNR; CDR2 reads FQNEAQ (reference sequence). The CDR3 is 14 amino acids. The ends were cut back, 1 base at V and 6 bases at J, with 13 bases in the middle. CDR3 DNA sequence: TGTGCCAGCAGCTTAGTCCAAGGCGGTAGCGAGCAGTACTTC. Translated, it gives CASSLVQGGSEQYF.

This clonotype has a count of ten or more. The chain carries TRBV24-1 and TRBJ2-3; possibly TRBD1 for D (6 bases). V was shortened by 10 bases and J by 3 bases, with 19 bases between the two germline ends. The CDR3 spans 15 residues. CDR1 and CDR2 (germline): KGHDR, SFDVKD. CDR3 sequence reads: CATGRRGQGTDTQYF. The CDR3 nucleotides are TGTGCCACTGGGCGCAGGGGCCAAGGGACAGATACGCAGTATTTT.

The gene calls are TRBV9 and TRBJ2-7; D may match TRBD1 or TRBD2 (5 bases each). Trimming stripped 4 bases from V and 0 bases from J, with 14 bases between. The germline gives CDR1 SGDLS, CDR2 YYNGEE. The CDR3 has 15 amino acids. The CDR3 sequence: CASSSRDGYSYEQYF. CDR3 DNA sequence: TGTGCCAGCAGCTCCCGGGACGGATACTCCTACGAGCAGTACTTC. Full variable domain (rest looked up from reference TRBV9 and TRBJ2-7): DSGVTQTPKHLITATGQRVTLRCSPRSGDLSVYWYQQSLDQGLQFLIQYYNGEERAKGNILERFSAQQFPDLHSELNLSSLELGDSALYFCASSSRDGYSYEQYFGPGTRLTVT.

CDR3 amino acids: CASSLGLAGPQETQYF. DNA for the CDR3: TGTGCCAGCAGCCTGGGACTAGCGGGACCACAAGAGACCCAGTACTTC. The rearrangement joins TRBV9 to TRBJ2-5; TRBD2 matches at 13 bases. Germline V gene sequence: CDR1 SGDLS, CDR2 YYNGEE. This CDR3 is 16 amino acids long. With 4 bases clipped from V and 2 bases from J, the junction kept 5 bases outside the gene matches.

In this sample, this clonotype turned up many times. V is TRBV2 and J is TRBJ1-6; D perhaps matches TRBD1 (5 bases). This CDR3 spans 13 amino acids. Germline CDR1 SNHLY, CDR2 FYNNEI. V was clipped by 7 bases and J by 4 bases, with 8 bases between them. This CDR3 is CASKGLYNSPLHF. CDR3 DNA: TGTGCCAGCAAGGGACTTTATAATTCACCCCTCCACTTT.

This sequence joins TRBV2 and TRBJ2-7, with 10 nucleotides matching TRBD2. The CDR3 spans 12 residues. V lost 4 bases to trimming and J lost 6 bases; unmatched junction nucleotides: 0. CDR1 is SNHLY, CDR2 FYNNEI, per germline. This CDR3 reads CASSASGGEQYF. DNA of the CDR3: TGTGCCAGCAGTGCTAGCGGGGGCGAGCAGTACTTC. Full variable domain (outside the CDR3, taken from reference TRBV2 and TRBJ2-7): EPEVTQTPSHQVTQMGQEVILRCVPISNHLYFYWYRQILGQKVEFLVSFYNNEISEKSEIFDDQFSVERPDGSNFTLKIRSTKLEDSAMYFCASSASGGEQYFGPGTRLTVT.

The rearrangement links TRBV7-3 to TRBJ1-6; TRBD1 might be the D (6 bases). V was shortened by 5 bases and J by 6 bases, with 8 bases between the two germline ends. The CDR3 sequence is 13 residues long. From germline, CDR1 is SGHTA and CDR2 FQGTGA. Here the CDR3 reads CASSTGSNSPLHF. CDR3 coding DNA: TGTGCCAGCAGCACAGGGTCTAATTCACCCCTCCACTTT.

The chain recombines TRBV4-2 with TRBJ1-5; no reliable D call. CDR1 LGHNA and CDR2 YNFKEQ come from the germline V gene. Trimming shortened V by 4 bases and J by 1 base, and 8 bases separated the two germline ends. The CDR3 covers 14 residues. The CDR3 DNA reads TGTGCCAGCAGCCCCGCAGTGAGCAATCAGCCCCAGCATTTT. Its translation: CASSPAVSNQPQHF.

This clonotype showed up just a few times. The chain carries TRBV9 and TRBJ1-1; D remains unclear. Per the germline V gene, CDR1 is SGDLS and CDR2 is YYNGEE. V dropped 1 base and J dropped 5 bases, with 9 bases sitting between them. The CDR3 is made up of 13 amino acids. CDR3 in DNA: TGTGCCAGCAGCGTACCAGGACTGACTGAAGCTTTCTTT. Its protein is CASSVPGLTEAFF. The whole variable domain, filled in from reference TRBV9 and TRBJ1-1, reads DSGVTQTPKHLITATGQRVTLRCSPRSGDLSVYWYQQSLDQGLQFLIQYYNGEERAKGNILERFSAQQFPDLHSELNLSSLELGDSALYFCASSVPGLTEAFFGQGTRLTVV.

In this sample, this clonotype turned up many times. The genes are TRBV5-1 and TRBJ2-5; D is ambiguous. Trimming removed 4 bases from V and 3 bases from J, with 10 bases in between. Germline-derived CDR1 and CDR2 are SGHRS and YFSETQ. This CDR3 has 13 residues. The CDR3 loop reads CASSTKTKETQYF. CDR3 nucleotide sequence: TGCGCCAGCAGCACAAAAACTAAAGAGACCCAGTACTTC. Supplemented by reference TRBV5-1 and TRBJ2-5, the full variable domain reads KAGVTQTPRYLIKTRGQQVTLSCSPISGHRSVSWYQQTPGQGLQFLFEYFSETQRNKGNFPGRFSGRQFSNSRSEMNVSTLELGDSALYLCASSTKTKETQYFGPGTRLLVL.

V usage is TRBV12-3 or TRBV12-4 and J usage is TRBJ2-3, with 8 bases identical to TRBD1. V shed 5 bases and J 9 bases; nucleotides not matched to a gene: 4. This CDR3 region has 12 residues. CDR3 region: CASSTGGRTQYF. The CDR3 DNA reads TGTGCCAGCAGTACAGGGGGGAGGACGCAGTATTTT.